Below are 9 T cell receptor beta chains sequenced from a single sample in a study of PD-L1 blockade in urothelial cancer. The table came from immunoSEQ multiplex PCR; TCRdb's copy has only in-frame clones and leaves some out. The sample yields around 70,000 clones, 84% seen once. As to time point: pretreatment peripheral blood. The specimen comprised PBMCs, sampled around atezolizumab (anti-PD-L1) treatment. The origin of the receptors is a woman in her 70s with urothelial cancer.

The chain combines TRBV18 with TRBJ2-5, with D maybe TRBD2 (6 bases). From germline, CDR1 is KGHSH and CDR2 LQKENI. Trimming took off 0 bases at V and 4 bases at J, with 6 bases between the two ends. The CDR3 covers 13 residues. CDR3 loop: CASSPPGLETQYF. In DNA form, the CDR3 reads TGTGCCAGCTCACCACCGGGACTAGAGACCCAGTACTTC.

The rearrangement uses TRBV5-4 and TRBJ2-7; TRBD1 matches 11 bases. The CDR3 is made up of 15 amino acids. J gave up 3 bases and V 4 bases, and 6 bases lay outside the gene matches. CDR1 is SGHNT and CDR2 is YYREEE in the germline V gene (reference sequence). This CDR3 reads CASSAPGTGGYEQYF. The CDR3 coding sequence is TGTGCCAGCAGCGCCCCCGGGACAGGGGGCTACGAGCAGTACTTC. The full variable domain, with the rest looked up from reference TRBV5-4 and TRBJ2-7, is ETGVTQSPTHLIKTRGQQVTLRCSSQSGHNTVSWYQQALGQGPQFIFQYYREEENGRGNFPPRFSGLQFPNYSSELNVNALELDDSALYLCASSAPGTGGYEQYFGPGTRLTVT.

CDR3 in amino acids: CASSPPWAQRNTEAFF. CDR3 bases: TGTGCCAGCTCACCACCGTGGGCACAGAGAAACACTGAAGCTTTCTTT. The rearrangement uses TRBV18 and TRBJ1-1; D unresolved. Germline loops: CDR1 KGHSH, CDR2 LQKENI. The V and J ends lost 0 bases and 2 bases respectively, with 13 bases between them. The CDR3 has 16 amino acids.

This clone was found a few times. The chain employs TRBV5-1 and TRBJ2-1; 7 bases align to TRBD1. The germline CDR1 and CDR2 sequences are SGHRS and YFSETQ. This CDR3 is 15 amino acids long. V shed 4 bases and J 4 bases; nucleotides not matched to a gene: 8. The CDR3 is CASSPGQSSYNEQFF. As DNA, the CDR3 is TGCGCCAGCAGCCCGGGACAGTCCTCTTACAATGAGCAGTTCTTC.

This clone was observed a handful of times. The chain recombines TRBV14 with TRBJ2-7; TRBD2 aligns across 7 bases. Germline V lookup: CDR1 SGHDN, CDR2 FVKESK. Trimming took 0 bases from V and 9 from J; bases not matched to a gene: 8. The CDR3 length is 14 residues. The CDR3 reads CASSQDSGGSGQYF. The CDR3 DNA reads TGTGCCAGCAGCCAAGATTCGGGGGGAAGCGGGCAGTACTTC.

The chain couples TRBV4-1 to TRBJ2-1; perhaps TRBD2 as D (7 bases). Trimming pared 1 base from V and 10 bases from J, leaving 17 bases between. From germline, CDR1 is MGHRA and CDR2 YSYEKL. The CDR3 is 15 amino acids. The CDR3 loop is CASSQVGGQWDEQFF. The CDR3 DNA is TGCGCCAGCAGCCAAGTGGGGGGGCAGTGGGACGAGCAGTTCTTC.

Only a few counts were recorded for this clone. The genes are TRBV6-1 and TRBJ2-2; tentative D call: TRBD1 (5 bases). The CDR3 contains 15 residues. The ends were cut back, 5 bases at V and 1 base at J, with 11 bases in the middle. The germline CDR1 and CDR2 sequences are MNHNS and SASEGT. The CDR3 DNA reads TGTGCCAGCAGTAACAAGGACAAGAACACCGGGGAGCTGTTTTTT. Its translation is CASSNKDKNTGELFF.

CDR3 amino acids: CASSLWGTRINIQYF. The CDR3 DNA sequence: TGTGCCAGCAGCCTGTGGGGGACTCGTATAAACATTCAGTACTTC. J is TRBJ2-4 and V is TRBV5-6, with D perhaps TRBD2 (6 bases). With 4 bases removed from V and 6 bases from J, the gap between germline ends came to 17 bases. CDR1 is SGHDT and CDR2 is YYEEEE in the germline V gene. The CDR3 covers 15 residues.

The rearrangement uses TRBV30 and TRBJ1-1, with D possibly being TRBD1 (6 bases). The CDR3 totals 14 residues. From germline, CDR1 is GTSNPN and CDR2 SVGIG (reference sequence). V lost 2 bases and J lost 6, with 16 bases in between. The CDR3 nucleotides are TGTGCCTGGAGTACAAACAGGGTGGCCGCTGAAGCTTTCTTT. Translating it yields CAWSTNRVAAEAFF.